Listed here are 9 T cell receptor beta chains from one sample, sequenced in a study of blood T cell repertoires in COVID-19. Generated by immunoSEQ multiplex PCR, the TCRdb table keeps only in-frame clones and is missing some. Here the sample spans some 150,000 clones, 85% to 90% being singletons. The specimen was PBMCs or T cells enriched from blood (not recorded which). These TCRs come from a woman aged 25 to 39 with acute COVID-19.

The V and J genes are TRBV28 and TRBJ1-5; TRBD1 agrees at 8 bases. Germline V gives CDR1 MDHEN, CDR2 SYDVKM. The trim removed 5 bases at V and 4 bases at J, leaving 4 bases unmatched. There are 14 residues in the CDR3. CDR3 DNA sequence: TGTGCCAGCAGTAGGGGACAGGAGAATCAGCCCCAGCATTTT. This gives the protein CASSRGQENQPQHF.

J is TRBJ2-5 and V is TRBV7-2; 7 bases are a match to TRBD2. Germline V gene lookup returns CDR1 SGHTA and CDR2 FQGNSA. The V segment lost 4 bases and the J segment 1 base; nucleotides outside the gene matches: 6. This CDR3 region has 15 residues. DNA of the CDR3: TGTGCCAGCAGCTATACCGGGACTATCCAAGAGACCCAGTACTTC. Protein sequence: CASSYTGTIQETQYF.

The rearrangement uses TRBV25-1 and TRBJ2-1; 7 bases match TRBD2. CDR1 and CDR2 (germline): MGHDK, SYGVNS. V gave up 8 bases and J gave up 5 bases; unmatched junction bases: 15. This CDR3 spans 16 amino acids. CDR3 residues: CASRSGGRGRDNEQFF. DNA of the CDR3: TGTGCCAGCCGATCTGGTGGACGGGGGAGGGACAATGAGCAGTTCTTC.

The sample holds a few counts of this clone. The chain couples TRBV19 to TRBJ1-1, with a weak D call TRBD1 (6 bases). CDR1 and CDR2 from the germline V gene are LNHDA and SQIVND (reference sequence). Trimming left V 3 bases short and J 4 bases short, with 9 bases between. This CDR3 is 13 amino acids long. Here the CDR3 reads CASSITGTTEAFF. The CDR3 DNA follows: TGTGCCAGTAGTATTACAGGGACCACTGAAGCTTTCTTT.

This clone was observed a few times. The chain links TRBV10-1 to TRBJ1-1, with no clear D. Trimming took 5 bases from V and 5 from J, leaving 15 bases between them. CDR1 and CDR2 (germline): WNHNN, SYGVQD (reference sequence). This CDR3 comprises 14 residues. In DNA, the CDR3 is TGCGCCAGCAGTCCATCGCCATGCGGGACTGAAGCTTTCTTT. Translated, it gives CASSPSPCGTEAFF.

The chain links TRBV6-5 to TRBJ1-1; 8 bases align to TRBD1. The CDR3 is 11 residues long. Germline trimming cut 9 bases from V and 8 bases from J; bases unmatched to any gene: 5. The V gene's germline CDR1 is MNHEY and CDR2 SVGAGI. CDR3 sequence (DNA): TGTGCCAGTTTCAGGGGGCCCGAAGCTTTCTTT. Translating gives CASFRGPEAFF.

The chain has TRBV21-1 and TRBJ1-2; the D segment call TRBD1 is taken from the table without a DNA check. TRBV21-1 is listed as a pseudogene. The CDR3 extends over 17 amino acids. CDR3 residues: CASSTRVKDRGPHGYTF. The CDR3 coding sequence is TGTGCCAGCAGCACCCGCGTGAAGGACAGGGGGCCACATGGCTACACCTTC.

The rearrangement joins TRBV27 to TRBJ2-7, with TRBD2 matching 9 bases. Germline V gene data show CDR1 as MNHEY and CDR2 as SMNVEV (reference sequence). The CDR3 runs to 16 residues. The ends lost 3 bases at V and 4 bases at J; junction bases unmatched: 10. The CDR3 DNA reads as TGTGCCAGCAGTTTCCTTAGCGGGAGCTTTACGTACGAGCAGTACTTC. It is translated as CASSFLSGSFTYEQYF.

This sequence joins TRBV7-3 and TRBJ2-1, with TRBD2 identical over 8 bases. This CDR3 comprises 15 residues. Germline CDR1 reads SGHTA; CDR2 reads FQGTGA. J gave up 2 bases and V 4 bases, and 4 bases lay outside the gene matches. The CDR3 is CASSSGLVTYNEQFF. CDR3 DNA: TGTGCCAGCAGCTCGGGACTAGTAACCTACAATGAGCAGTTCTTC.